The next 10 T cell receptor beta chains were all read from a single sample in a study of T-cell memory formation after mild COVID-19. MiXCR, run by TCRdb on the 5' RACE reads, gives a single entry per CDR3 protein. Of 350,000 to 500,000 distinct CDR3 sequences listed, around 20% are singletons. Sequencing used PBMCs or a T cell subset sorted from them (not recorded which). These receptors all come from an adult woman who had mild COVID-19 (a few samples of this study predate the infection). Cell type and time point are not known.

This clonotype was seen a handful of times. The rearrangement uses TRBV29-1 and TRBJ1-2; no clear D. Looked up from germline, CDR1 is SQVTM and CDR2 is ANQGSEA. CDR3 length: 9 amino acids. The V end was cut by 4 bases, the J end by 11 bases, with 8 bases between. The CDR3: CSVGEVYTF. CDR3 in DNA: TGCAGCGTTGGTGAGGTTTACACCTTC.

The V and J genes are TRBV5-8 and TRBJ1-1; TRBD1 aligns across 7 bases. The CDR3 consists of 19 residues. In germline, CDR1 is SGHTS, CDR2 YDEGEE. J gave up 2 bases and V 3 bases, and 19 bases lay outside the gene matches. This CDR3 reads CASSSYLRDRSPSNTEAFF. CDR3 in DNA: TGTGCCAGCAGCTCCTACCTCCGGGACAGATCCCCCAGCAACACTGAAGCTTTCTTT.

The chain combines TRBV20-1 with TRBJ2-3, with TRBD2 identical over 8 bases. CDR3 length: 16 residues. Unmatched junction bases numbered 8, after V lost 3 bases and J lost 0 bases. Germline CDR1 DFQATT, CDR2 SNEGSKA (reference sequence). CDR3 in amino acids: CSASRIAGGSTDTQYF. CDR3 DNA sequence: TGCAGTGCTAGTCGGATTGCGGGGGGTAGCACAGATACGCAGTATTTT.

This clonotype turned up a few times. This chain connects TRBV5-1 to TRBJ2-7; unclear D gene. The CDR3 has 18 amino acids. Germline V lookup: CDR1 SGHRS, CDR2 YFSETQ. Trimming pared 0 bases from V and 1 base from J, leaving 20 bases between. Here the CDR3 DNA reads TGCGCCAGCAGCTTGGCCCCCAGCGACCAGGCCATTTCCTACGAGCAGTACTTC. Its translation: CASSLAPSDQAISYEQYF.

The genes are TRBV5-5 and TRBJ1-1, with unresolved D. The V and J ends lost 4 bases and 7 bases respectively, with 17 bases between them. Germline CDR1 reads SGHKS; CDR2 reads YYEKEE (reference sequence). The CDR3 has 14 residues. CDR3 nucleotide sequence: TGTGCCAGCAGCACAGTATTCGACCATTATGAAGCTTTCTTT. As protein: CASSTVFDHYEAFF. Combining the CDR3 with reference TRBV5-5 and TRBJ1-1 gives the whole variable domain DAGVTQSPTHLIKTRGQQVTLRCSPISGHKSVSWYQQVLGQGPQFIFQYYEKEERGRGNFPDRFSARQFPNYSSELNVNALLLGDSALYLCASSTVFDHYEAFFGQGTRLTVV.

In this sample, this clonotype turned up a few times. V and J are TRBV7-2 and TRBJ2-4, with TRBD2 matching over 11 bases. The CDR3 has 20 residues. V shed 1 base, J shed 5 bases, and the junction held 16 bases outside the gene matches. Per the germline V gene, CDR1 is SGHTA and CDR2 is FQGNSA. The CDR3 is CASSLETSGNRASFQNIQYF. The CDR3 DNA is TGTGCCAGCAGCTTAGAGACTAGCGGGAACCGTGCCTCGTTTCAAAACATTCAGTACTTC.

V is TRBV5-1 and J is TRBJ2-2; a weak D match, TRBD2 (6 bases). The CDR3 totals 17 residues. Trimming removed 0 bases at V and 6 bases at J, with 18 bases between. The V gene's germline CDR1 is SGHRS and CDR2 YFSETQ. The CDR3 spells CASSLELGRRGAGELFF. The DNA for the CDR3 is TGCGCCAGCAGCTTGGAGCTGGGGCGGCGGGGTGCCGGGGAGCTGTTTTTT. Using reference TRBV5-1 and TRBJ2-2 for the parts outside the CDR3, the full variable domain is KAGVTQTPRYLIKTRGQQVTLSCSPISGHRSVSWYQQTPGQGLQFLFEYFSETQRNKGNFPGRFSGRQFSNSRSEMNVSTLELGDSALYLCASSLELGRRGAGELFFGEGSRLTVL.

This clonotype came up a few times. CDR3 residues: CASSSGPGLSYEQYF. CDR3 coding DNA: TGTGCCAGCAGCAGTGGCCCGGGACTGAGCTACGAGCAGTACTTC. The V and J genes are TRBV7-2 and TRBJ2-7; D perhaps matches TRBD2 (6 bases). The germline V gene encodes CDR1 SGHTA and CDR2 FQGNSA. The ends were cut back, 5 bases at V and 3 bases at J, with 17 bases in the middle. This CDR3 has 15 amino acids. The full variable domain, its missing parts supplied by reference TRBV7-2 and TRBJ2-7, is GAGVSQSPSNKVTEKGKDVELRCDPISGHTALYWYRQSLGQGLEFLIYFQGNSAPDKSGLPSDRFSAERTGGSVSTLTIQRTQQEDSAVYLCASSSGPGLSYEQYFGPGTRLTVT.

V gene TRBV15 combines with J gene TRBJ2-3; 8 bases match TRBD1. Unmatched junction bases numbered 10, after V lost 6 bases and J lost 2 bases. The CDR3 has 16 residues. CDR1 is LNHNV, CDR2 YYDKDF, per germline (reference sequence). The CDR3: CATRGSPGQATDTQYF. As DNA, the CDR3 is TGTGCCACCAGAGGGTCCCCGGGACAGGCCACAGATACGCAGTATTTT.

This clonotype was seen only a few times. This chain uses TRBV7-8 with TRBJ2-7, with a possible D match to TRBD1 (5 bases). The ends were cut back, 2 bases at V and 5 bases at J, with 13 bases in the middle. CDR3 length equals 14 residues. From germline, CDR1 is SGHVS and CDR2 FQNEAQ. The DNA of the CDR3 is TGTGCCAGCAGCTTACGGCCAGGGAACCACGAGCAGTACTTC. Protein sequence: CASSLRPGNHEQYF. Variable domain in full (rest from reference TRBV7-8 and TRBJ2-7): GAGVSQSPRYKVAKRGQDVALRCDPISGHVSLFWYQQALGQGPEFLTYFQNEAQLDKSGLPSDRFFAERPEGSVSTLKIQRTQQEDSAVYLCASSLRPGNHEQYFGPGTRLTVT.